These 14 T cell receptor beta chains were all obtained from the same sample, sequenced in a study of cytomegalovirus exposure and HLA in healthy donors. The PCR employed 60 Vbeta primers together with 13 Jbeta primers. Profiling relied on immunoSEQ multiplex PCR, and the TCRdb table lists in-frame clones only, not all of them. The sample holds 130,000 or so clones, around two thirds seen once. The sequenced material came from PBMCs. Every receptor here comes from a young man in good health and CMV-seropositive.

V usage is TRBV6-5 and J usage is TRBJ1-1; unclear D gene. With 7 bases removed from V and 5 bases from J, the gap between germline ends came to 11 bases. The CDR3 is made up of 12 amino acids. Germline V lookup: CDR1 MNHEY, CDR2 SVGAGI. The CDR3 region has the DNA TGTGCCAGCACCAGTGGGAGAACTGAAGCTTTCTTT. Protein product: CASTSGRTEAFF.

The chain has TRBV5-1 and TRBJ1-1, with a tentative D call TRBD1 (5 bases). Germline assignment: CDR1 SGHRS and CDR2 YFSETQ. Trimming left V 0 bases short and J 5 bases short, with 14 bases between. This CDR3 comprises 15 residues. CDR3 in amino acids: CASSLEGGAGTEAFF. For the CDR3, the DNA is TGCGCCAGCAGCTTGGAGGGAGGGGCTGGAACTGAAGCTTTCTTT.

The rearrangement links TRBV14 to TRBJ2-7; unclear D gene. CDR3 length: 12 amino acids. V lost 2 bases and J lost 1, with 3 bases in between. The germline CDR1 and CDR2 sequences are SGHDN and FVKESK. The CDR3 nucleotides read TGTGCCAGCAGCCAACATTCCTACGAGCAGTACTTC. Translated: CASSQHSYEQYF.

V gene TRBV4-3 combines with J gene TRBJ2-7; 8 bases are a match to TRBD1. V shed 4 bases, J shed 0 bases, and the junction held 8 bases outside the gene matches. Germline assignment: CDR1 LGHNA and CDR2 YSLEER. This CDR3 comprises 16 residues. This CDR3 is CASSLGPTGGSYEQYF. The DNA of the CDR3 is TGCGCCAGCAGCCTCGGCCCCACAGGGGGCTCCTACGAGCAGTACTTC.

The chain joins TRBV6-6 to TRBJ2-7; D unresolved. Germline CDR1 is MNHNY and CDR2 is SVGAGI (reference sequence). Deletions cut 2 bases from V and 4 bases from J, with 6 bases between. CDR3 length: 12 residues. CDR3 sequence: CASSYGQYEQYF. CDR3 DNA: TGTGCCAGCAGTTACGGCCAATACGAGCAGTACTTC.

The V gene is TRBV5-1, the J gene TRBJ1-2; 10 bases are shared with TRBD1. CDR3 size: 15 residues. The V gene end was trimmed by 2 bases and the J gene end by 2 bases; junction bases not matched to a gene: 3. The germline V gene encodes CDR1 SGHRS and CDR2 YFSETQ. The CDR3 DNA reads TGCGCCAGCAGCTTAGAGACAGGGGGCAACTATGGCTACACCTTC. Its translation: CASSLETGGNYGYTF.

The rearrangement joins TRBV11-2 to TRBJ1-2; D may be TRBD1 (5 bases). Germline CDR1 reads SGHAT; CDR2 reads FQNNGV. The V gene lost 1 base and the J gene lost 0 bases, with 12 bases spanning the gap. There are 16 residues in the CDR3. The CDR3 bases are TGTGCCAGCAGCTTAGTCCACAGGTCTCCTAACTATGGCTACACCTTC. It is translated as CASSLVHRSPNYGYTF.

This chain links TRBV28 with TRBJ2-1; 8 bases agree with TRBD2. V was clipped by 4 bases and J by 4 bases; unmatched bases: 6. In germline, CDR1 is MDHEN, CDR2 SYDVKM. The CDR3 consists of 15 residues. CDR3 region: CASSSLRGAYNEQFF. The CDR3 DNA reads as TGTGCCAGCAGTTCCCTGCGGGGGGCTTACAATGAGCAGTTCTTC. Full variable domain (remainder filled in from reference TRBV28 and TRBJ2-1): DVKVTQSSRYLVKRTGEKVFLECVQDMDHENMFWYRQDPGLGLRLIYFSYDVKMKEKGDIPEGYSVSREKKERFSLILESASTNQTSMYLCASSSLRGAYNEQFFGPGTRLTVL.

In this sample, this clone turned up once. This sample includes further DNA sequences coding for the same CDR3. The rearrangement uses TRBV5-6 and TRBJ1-2; D gene uncertain. The germline gives CDR1 SGHDT, CDR2 YYEEEE. This CDR3 has 13 amino acids. Trimming cost V 0 bases and J 8 bases, with 11 bases left between them. The CDR3 region has the DNA TGTGCCAGCAGCTTGGCTTCAGGTGGGGGCTACACCTTC. Protein sequence: CASSLASGGGYTF.

This chain links TRBV28 with TRBJ2-5, with D unclear. The CDR3 has 14 residues. The germline CDR1 and CDR2 sequences are MDHEN and SYDVKM. The V and J ends lost 5 bases and 5 bases respectively, with 15 bases between them. The CDR3: CASSPPGNLETQYF. The DNA of the CDR3 is TGTGCCAGCAGTCCCCCCGGTAACCTTGAGACCCAGTACTTC. Full variable domain (rest looked up from reference TRBV28 and TRBJ2-5): DVKVTQSSRYLVKRTGEKVFLECVQDMDHENMFWYRQDPGLGLRLIYFSYDVKMKEKGDIPEGYSVSREKKERFSLILESASTNQTSMYLCASSPPGNLETQYFGPGTRLLVL.

The genes are TRBV19 and TRBJ2-3, with unresolved D. CDR1 and CDR2 from the germline V gene are LNHDA and SQIVND (reference sequence). The CDR3 runs 13 residues. V lost 5 bases and J lost 6, with 12 bases in between. CDR3 amino acids: CASSVLFGDTQYF. The CDR3 region has the DNA TGTGCCAGTAGTGTACTATTCGGGGATACGCAGTATTTT.

V and J are TRBV7-2 and TRBJ1-2, with 7 bases matching TRBD1. V shed 0 bases, J shed 3 bases, and the junction held 4 bases outside the gene matches. Germline CDR1 and CDR2: SGHTA and FQGNSA. The CDR3 covers 15 residues. CDR3 sequence (DNA): TGTGCCAGCAGCTTAGCGCACAGGGGTTACTATGGCTACACCTTC. Translated: CASSLAHRGYYGYTF.

Only one count was recorded for this clone. The sample has other DNA sequences that encode this CDR3 too. This chain uses TRBV5-1 with TRBJ2-7; TRBD1 might be the D (6 bases). Germline assignment: CDR1 SGHRS and CDR2 YFSETQ. This CDR3 is 14 amino acids long. Trimming pared 5 bases from V and 2 bases from J, leaving 14 bases between. CDR3 residues: CASRPHRVPYEQYF. Written as DNA, the CDR3 is TGCGCCAGCAGGCCTCACAGGGTCCCCTACGAGCAGTACTTC.

This clone has a single count. The CDR3: CASRYPGTGITEAFF. The CDR3 nucleotides are TGTGCCAGTAGGTACCCCGGGACAGGTATTACTGAAGCTTTCTTT. The chain is built from TRBV19 and TRBJ1-1; 8 bases fit TRBD1. The CDR3 covers 15 residues. J was trimmed by 5 bases and V by 6 bases; bases with no gene match: 11. Per germline, CDR1 LNHDA and CDR2 SQIVND (reference sequence).